This section outlines one TCR beta chain sequence together with its context. Antigen: not known. Unique molecular identifiers tagged the TCRbeta library. TCRdb ran MiXCR on the PCR reads and lists one entry per CDR3 protein. The sample lists hundreds of thousands of distinct CDR3 sequences, 6% to 10% occurring once. These data belong to a study of T-cell reconstitution after alpha-beta-depleted transplantation in children. Study results and limitations: Surviving recipient T cells and thymic progenitors produced the high day-60 TCRbeta diversity seen in some patients. Once a year had passed after transplant, T-cell counts and diversity came mostly from newly produced T cells.

Trimming took off 2 bases at V and 4 bases at J, with 17 bases between the two ends. Germline CDR1 reads KGHSY; CDR2 reads FQNENV. The CDR3 runs 16 residues. J is TRBJ1-2 and V is TRBV16; the D is unclear. The TCR comes from a female patient aged 2 to 10 who had a stem cell transplant for Fanconi anemia, so the T cells may come from the graft donor. The sample here was peripheral blood, taken 360 days after TCRalphabeta/CD19-depleted stem cell transplant. The CDR3 here is CASSQGIADSIYGYTF. The DNA of the CDR3 is TGTGCCAGCAGCCAAGGGATCGCGGATTCTATCTATGGCTACACCTTC.